Listed below are T cell receptor beta chains from one sample, sequenced in a study of blood T cell repertoires in COVID-19. Some clones are missing from TCRdb's copy, which holds only in-frame ones; the method was immunoSEQ multiplex PCR. The table records around 700,000 clones, about nine tenths of them present only once. The specimen sequenced was peripheral blood. These TCRs come from a woman aged 18-29 years with acute or convalescent COVID-19. The conserved cysteine and the conserved F or W are not part of the CDR3 here. A D gene is named only where the DNA matches it firmly. Not every row has a clone size; where given, it reads once, few, many or a size class.

clone_size: .; v_call: TRBV6-6; d_call: TRBD1; j_call: TRBJ2-7; cdr3_aa: ATRAAGGYEQY
clone_size: .; v_call: TRBV25-1; d_call: .; j_call: TRBJ2-2; cdr3_aa: ASSEYRQLDTGELF
clone_size: .; v_call: TRBV19; d_call: .; j_call: TRBJ1-2; cdr3_aa: ASSIGAEAYYGYT
clone_size: .; v_call: TRBV28; d_call: .; j_call: TRBJ1-4; cdr3_aa: ASSLSGVEKLF
clone_size: .; v_call: TRBV2; d_call: TRBD2; j_call: TRBJ2-5; cdr3_aa: ASRQETTSGQETQY
clone_size: .; v_call: TRBV27; d_call: .; j_call: TRBJ1-1; cdr3_aa: ASSLAGDTEAF
clone_size: once; v_call: TRBV11-2; d_call: TRBD1; j_call: TRBJ1-1; cdr3_aa: ASSPGGTGDTEAF
clone_size: once; v_call: TRBV19; d_call: .; j_call: TRBJ1-4; cdr3_aa: ASSGGRTNEKLF
clone_size: .; v_call: TRBV13; d_call: .; j_call: TRBJ1-5; cdr3_aa: ASSSTAPPYNQPQH
clone_size: few; v_call: TRBV25-1; d_call: .; j_call: TRBJ1-3; cdr3_aa: ASSELGEQGRLGNTIY
clone_size: .; v_call: TRBV14; d_call: TRBD1; j_call: TRBJ2-7; cdr3_aa: ASSLGQGAYEQY
clone_size: few; v_call: TRBV5-4; d_call: TRBD2; j_call: TRBJ2-7; cdr3_aa: ASSLGGLAGSYEQY
clone_size: .; v_call: TRBV13; d_call: .; j_call: TRBJ1-2; cdr3_aa: ASSFEGPYGYT
clone_size: .; v_call: TRBV7-2; d_call: TRBD2; j_call: TRBJ2-7; cdr3_aa: ASSLEAGGYEQY